A single sample is the source of the 4 T cell receptor beta chains below, sequenced in a study of shared clonotypes between healthy human individuals. Clones were sequenced by immunoSEQ multiplex PCR, and TCRdb holds only the in-frame ones, with some missing. Of about 490,000 clones listed, 65% to 85% were seen once; the top ten hold roughly 13%. The sequenced sample consisted of PBMCs. These receptors all come from a woman aged 40 to 55 in good health. Some clones in this sample may be carry-over from other donors' samples.

Of note for this clone: This sequence is one base from a far larger clone and is likely a read error. V and J are TRBV29-1 and TRBJ2-5; the match to TRBD2 covers 10 bases. The germline V gene has CDR1 SQVTM and CDR2 ANQGSEA. CDR3 size: 15 residues. The CDR3 region is CSVERSGREVEAQYF. CDR3 bases: TGCAGCGTTGAACGGAGCGGGAGGGAGGTAGAGGCCCAGTACTTC. Variable domain in full (rest from reference TRBV29-1 and TRBJ2-5): SAVISQKPSRDICQRGTSLTIQCQVDSQVTMMFWYRQQPGQSLTLIATANQGSEATYESGFVIDKFPISRPNLTFSTLTVSNMSPEDSSIYLCSVERSGREVEAQYFGPGTRLLVL.

In its sample, this clone was seen once. With only one base between it and a far larger clone, this is likely a read error. CDR3 in DNA: TGTGCCGGCAGGGGGACAGGGGGCGCTTCCGGGGAGCTGTTTTTT. Encoded protein: CAGRGTGGASGELFF. V and J are TRBV25-1 and TRBJ2-2; 12 bases align to TRBD1. CDR3 length: 15 residues. Germline V gene lookup returns CDR1 MGHDK and CDR2 SYGVNS.

J is TRBJ2-5 and V is TRBV6-5; the D call may be TRBD1 or TRBD2 (6 bases each). Germline CDR1 reads MNHEY; CDR2 reads SVGAGI. This CDR3 is built from 15 residues. The ends were cut back, 0 bases at V and 5 bases at J, with 13 bases in the middle. The CDR3 loop is CASSYSRGARETQYF. The CDR3 nucleotides read TGTGCCAGCAGTTACTCTAGGGGGGCGCGGGAGACCCAGTACTTC.

Points on this clone: This likely came from a read error, as a far larger clone is one base away. The chain is built from TRBV29-1 and TRBJ1-1, with D possibly TRBD1 on 5 matching bases. V was cut by 3 bases and J by 5 bases, with 10 bases left in between. The CDR3 extends over 12 amino acids. From germline, CDR1 is SQVTM and CDR2 ANQGSEA. The chain's CDR3 is CSVETGGTEAFF. CDR3 nucleotides: TGCAGCGTTGAGACGGGGGGAACTGAAGCTTTCTTT.